This TCR beta chain was sequenced for a study of cytomegalovirus exposure and HLA in healthy donors. PCR involved 60 Vbeta and 13 Jbeta primers. Here immunoSEQ multiplex PCR was the method, and the copy in TCRdb shows in-frame clones only, minus some. The sample includes 150,000 to 200,000 clones, around 80% of them seen just once. This clone appeared a single time. Antigen specificity is unknown. Study-wide points: The likely origin of a cluster of highly shared sequence variants was a sequencing artifact. Associated with cytomegalovirus, according to the listing, were around 160 TCR beta chains.

The CDR3 has 17 residues. With 2 bases clipped from V and 1 base from J, the junction kept 10 bases outside the gene matches. CDR1 is MNHNS, CDR2 SASEGT, per germline. The clonotype comes from a woman in her forties or fifties in good health and CMV-seropositive. Sequenced material: PBMCs. The chain carries TRBV6-1 and TRBJ1-2; 7 bases are a match to TRBD1. The CDR3 spells CASSEHTSGQFNYGYTF. The CDR3 DNA is TGTGCCAGCAGTGAACACACATCGGGACAGTTTAACTATGGCTACACCTTC.